This TCR beta chain was profiled in a study of blood T cell repertoires in COVID-19. Study summary: COVID-19 samples collected from the United States, Italy and Spain covered acute and convalescent phases. From T cells, B-cell-depleted T cells, or PBMCs came the material, which was cDNA or gDNA.

What the recovered Cohort 3 donors had was two negative PCRs, clearance, or symptom resolution. The V and J ends lost 6 bases and 0 bases, in that order; junction bases with no gene match: 2. Germline CDR1 SNHLY, CDR2 FYNNEI. This CDR3 has 14 residues. The authors' processing: Cell counts per sample came from amplifying reference gene primers. Repertoires were generated with immunoSEQ multiplex PCR, while TCRdb's copy carries only in-frame clones and drops some. V and J calls and clone size follow that table, whereas D and trimming were derived from the DNA. The sample has under 250,000 clones, 86% seen once.

The sequenced sample consisted of PBMCs or T cells enriched from blood (not recorded which). This receptor was taken from a man between 40 and 49 years old who had recovered from COVID-19. The chain has TRBV2 and TRBJ2-1, with 7 bases identical to TRBD2. CDR3 DNA sequence: TGTGCCAGCAGGGGGGAGGGCTCCTACAATGAGCAGTTCTTC. It encodes CASRGEGSYNEQFF.